This TCR beta chain was recorded in a study of T cells after yellow fever vaccination. The wider study: Some fractions had low cell numbers, and these were prepared with SMART-Seq v4 Ultra Low Input. General study results and limits: Peaking on day 5 versus 15, the secondary response was faster but weaker.

They built TCR cDNA with 5'RACE template switching, a step that put in a universal primer site and UMIs. MiXCR, applied by TCRdb to the 5' RACE reads, yields one record per CDR3 protein. The top ten hold around 25% of the sample, which has under 350,000 distinct CDR3 sequences, roughly 4.3% seen once. Between the trimmed V and J ends, which lost 0 bases and 0 bases, there was a span of 15 bases. CDR1 is DFQATT and CDR2 is SNEGSKA in the germline V gene (reference sequence). The CDR3 consists of 16 residues. This clonotype was found many times. The antigen remains unidentified. J is TRBJ2-7 and V is TRBV20-1, with a possible D match to TRBD2 (6 bases). The clonotype originates from a man younger than 35 who received the YFV17D yellow fever vaccine. The material was PBMCs, obtained 5 days after the yellow fever booster vaccination. The CDR3 DNA follows: TGCAGTGCTAGAGATAGGAGGACGGGGGTCTCCTACGAGCAGTACTTC. Encoded protein: CSARDRRTGVSYEQYF.